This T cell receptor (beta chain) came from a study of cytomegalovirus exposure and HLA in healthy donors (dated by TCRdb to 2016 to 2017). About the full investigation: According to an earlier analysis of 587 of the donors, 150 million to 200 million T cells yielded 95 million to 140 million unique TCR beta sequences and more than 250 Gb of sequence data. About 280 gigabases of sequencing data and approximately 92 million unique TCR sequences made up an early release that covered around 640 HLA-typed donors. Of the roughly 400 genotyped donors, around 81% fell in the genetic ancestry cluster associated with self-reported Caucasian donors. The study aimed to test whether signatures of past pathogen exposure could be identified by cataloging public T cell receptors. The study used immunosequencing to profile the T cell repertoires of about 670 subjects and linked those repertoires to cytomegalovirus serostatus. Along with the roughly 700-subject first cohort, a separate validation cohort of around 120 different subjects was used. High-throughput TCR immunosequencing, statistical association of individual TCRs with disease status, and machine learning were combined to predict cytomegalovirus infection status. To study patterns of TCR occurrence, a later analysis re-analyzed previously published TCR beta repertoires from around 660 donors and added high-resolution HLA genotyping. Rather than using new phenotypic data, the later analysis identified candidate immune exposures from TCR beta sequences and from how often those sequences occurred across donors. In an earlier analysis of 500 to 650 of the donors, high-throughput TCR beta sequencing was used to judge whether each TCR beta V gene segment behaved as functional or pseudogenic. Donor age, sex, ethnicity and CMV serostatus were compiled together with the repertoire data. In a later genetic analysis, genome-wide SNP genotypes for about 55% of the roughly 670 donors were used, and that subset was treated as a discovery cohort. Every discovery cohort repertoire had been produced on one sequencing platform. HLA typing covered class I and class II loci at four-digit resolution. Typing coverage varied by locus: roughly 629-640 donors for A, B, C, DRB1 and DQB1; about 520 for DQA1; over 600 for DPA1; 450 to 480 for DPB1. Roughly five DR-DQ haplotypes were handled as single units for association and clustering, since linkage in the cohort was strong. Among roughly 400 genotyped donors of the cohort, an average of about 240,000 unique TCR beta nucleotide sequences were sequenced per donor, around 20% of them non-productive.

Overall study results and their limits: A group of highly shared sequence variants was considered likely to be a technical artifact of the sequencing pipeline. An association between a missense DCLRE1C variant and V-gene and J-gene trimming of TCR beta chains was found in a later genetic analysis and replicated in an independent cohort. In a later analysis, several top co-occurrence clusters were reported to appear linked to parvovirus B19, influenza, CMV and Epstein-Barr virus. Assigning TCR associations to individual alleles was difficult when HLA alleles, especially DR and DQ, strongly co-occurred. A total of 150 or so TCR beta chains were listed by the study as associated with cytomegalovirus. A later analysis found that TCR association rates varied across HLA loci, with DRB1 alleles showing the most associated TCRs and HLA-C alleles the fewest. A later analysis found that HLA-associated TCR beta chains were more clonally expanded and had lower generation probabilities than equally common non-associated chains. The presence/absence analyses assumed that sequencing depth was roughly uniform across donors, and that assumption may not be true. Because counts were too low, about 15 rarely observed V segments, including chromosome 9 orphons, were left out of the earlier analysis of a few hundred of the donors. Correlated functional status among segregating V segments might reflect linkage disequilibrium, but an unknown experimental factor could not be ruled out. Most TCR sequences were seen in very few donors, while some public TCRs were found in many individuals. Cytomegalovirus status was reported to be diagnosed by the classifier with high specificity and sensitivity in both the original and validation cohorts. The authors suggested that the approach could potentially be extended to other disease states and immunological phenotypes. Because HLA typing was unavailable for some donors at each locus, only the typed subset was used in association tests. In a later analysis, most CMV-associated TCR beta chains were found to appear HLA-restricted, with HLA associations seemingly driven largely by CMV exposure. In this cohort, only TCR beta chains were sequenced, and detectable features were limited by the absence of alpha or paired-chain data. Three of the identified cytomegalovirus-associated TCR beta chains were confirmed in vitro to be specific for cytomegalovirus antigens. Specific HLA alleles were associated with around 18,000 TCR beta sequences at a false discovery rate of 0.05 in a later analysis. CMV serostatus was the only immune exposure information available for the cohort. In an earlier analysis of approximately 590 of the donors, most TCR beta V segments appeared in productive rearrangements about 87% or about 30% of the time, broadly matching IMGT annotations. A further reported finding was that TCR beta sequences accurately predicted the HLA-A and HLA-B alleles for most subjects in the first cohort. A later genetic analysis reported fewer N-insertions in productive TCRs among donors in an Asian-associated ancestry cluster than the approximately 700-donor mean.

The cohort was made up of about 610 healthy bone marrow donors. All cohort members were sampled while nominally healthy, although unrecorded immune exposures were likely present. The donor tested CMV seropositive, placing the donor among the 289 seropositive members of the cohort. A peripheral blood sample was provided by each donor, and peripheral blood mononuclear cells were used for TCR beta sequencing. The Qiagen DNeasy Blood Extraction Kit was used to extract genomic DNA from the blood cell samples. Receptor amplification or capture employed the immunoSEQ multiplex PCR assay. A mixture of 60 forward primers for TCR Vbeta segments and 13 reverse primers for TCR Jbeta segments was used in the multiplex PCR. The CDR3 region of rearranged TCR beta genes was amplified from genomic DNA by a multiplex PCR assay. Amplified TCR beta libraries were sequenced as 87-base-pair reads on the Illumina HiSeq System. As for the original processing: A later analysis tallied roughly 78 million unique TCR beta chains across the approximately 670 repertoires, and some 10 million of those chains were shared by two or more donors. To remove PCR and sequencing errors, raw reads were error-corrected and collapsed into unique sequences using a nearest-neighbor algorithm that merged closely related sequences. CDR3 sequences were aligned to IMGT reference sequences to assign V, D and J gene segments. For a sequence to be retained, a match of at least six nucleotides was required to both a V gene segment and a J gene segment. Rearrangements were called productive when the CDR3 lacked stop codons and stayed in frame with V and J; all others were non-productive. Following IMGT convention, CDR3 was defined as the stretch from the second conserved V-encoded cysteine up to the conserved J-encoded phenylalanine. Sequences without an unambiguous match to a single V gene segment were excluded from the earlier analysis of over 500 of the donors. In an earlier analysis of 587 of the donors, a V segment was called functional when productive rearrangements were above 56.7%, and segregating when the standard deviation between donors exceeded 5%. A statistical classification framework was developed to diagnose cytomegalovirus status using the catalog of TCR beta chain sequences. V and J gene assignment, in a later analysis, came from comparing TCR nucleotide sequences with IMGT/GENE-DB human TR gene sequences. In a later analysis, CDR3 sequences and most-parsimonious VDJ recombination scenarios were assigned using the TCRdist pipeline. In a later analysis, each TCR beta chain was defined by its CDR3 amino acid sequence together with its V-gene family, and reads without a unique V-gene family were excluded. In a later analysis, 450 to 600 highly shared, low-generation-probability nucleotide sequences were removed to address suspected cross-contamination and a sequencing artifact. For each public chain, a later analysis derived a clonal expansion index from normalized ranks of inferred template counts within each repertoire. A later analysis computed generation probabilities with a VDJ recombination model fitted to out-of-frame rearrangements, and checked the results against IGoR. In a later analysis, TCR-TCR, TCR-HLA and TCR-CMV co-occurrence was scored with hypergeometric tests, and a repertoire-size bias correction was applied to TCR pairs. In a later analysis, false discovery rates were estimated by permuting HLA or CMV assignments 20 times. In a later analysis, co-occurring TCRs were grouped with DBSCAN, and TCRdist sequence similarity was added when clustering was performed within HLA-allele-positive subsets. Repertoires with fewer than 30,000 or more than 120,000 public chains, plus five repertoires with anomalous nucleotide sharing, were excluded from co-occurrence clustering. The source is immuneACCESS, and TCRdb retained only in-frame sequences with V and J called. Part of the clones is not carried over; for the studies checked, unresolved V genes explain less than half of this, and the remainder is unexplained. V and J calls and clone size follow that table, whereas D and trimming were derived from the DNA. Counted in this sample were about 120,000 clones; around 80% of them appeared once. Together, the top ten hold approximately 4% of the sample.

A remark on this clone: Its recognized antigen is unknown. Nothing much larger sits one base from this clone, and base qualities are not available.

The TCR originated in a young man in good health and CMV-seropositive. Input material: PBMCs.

This receptor carries the CDR3 CASSSTAPIQGDNEKLFF. The nucleotide sequence is given as TGTGCCAGCAGTTCAACCGCGCCTATACAGGGGGATAATGAAAAACTGTTTTTT. The chain uses TRBV28 and TRBJ1-4; TRBD1 fits 8 bases in the junction. For CDR1 and CDR2, the germline V gene lists MDHEN and SYDVKM. Germline trimming: 4 bases from V, 4 bases from J; junction bases outside gene matches: 14. The CDR3, cysteine through phenylalanine, is 18 amino acids long. The only DNA kept is the CDR3, 54 bases in frame from the first base.